This TCR beta chain was documented in a study of T-cell reconstitution after alpha-beta-depleted transplantation in children. A TCRbeta library incorporating unique molecular identifiers was prepared. TCRdb re-analysed the PCR reads in MiXCR, keeping a single row per CDR3 protein. The table shows about 340,000 distinct CDR3 sequences, with around 10% occurring only once. The sample here was PBMCs from the stem cell graft donor, taken from the stem cell graft. This sequence was found in a human donor who donated a stem cell graft to a child with acute lymphoblastic leukemia.

The CDR3 nucleotides read TGCAGTGCTAGAGCCCCGGTAAACATTCAGTACTTC. Translation gives CSARAPVNIQYF. This rearrangement joins TRBV20-1 to TRBJ2-4; D uncertain. CDR3 length: 12 amino acids. Germline V gene data show CDR1 as DFQATT and CDR2 as SNEGSKA (reference sequence). Trimming pared 1 base from V and 6 bases from J, leaving 7 bases between.